The rows below give T cell receptor beta chains drawn from one sample of a study of OX40 agonist ivuxolimab in advanced cancers. TCRdb's table, derived via immunoSEQ multiplex PCR, lists solely in-frame clones and lacks some. Altogether roughly 15,000 clones are present, around 70% being singletons, with the ten largest covering around a third. Sample: CD4+ or CD8+ T cells sorted from blood, taken in a trial of the OX40 agonist ivuxolimab. These receptors all come from an adult with an advanced solid tumor such as melanoma, head and neck, liver or kidney cancer. CDR3s include the opening cysteine and the closing phenylalanine or tryptophan. The D gene is left open where the match is weak. Expanded clones are given a class, and other clones once, few, many or no size at all.

.	TRBV7-8	TRBJ2-1	TRBD1	TGTGCCAGCAGCTTAGTTACAGGGGGCTTCAATGAGCAGTTCTTC	CASSLVTGGFNEQFF
.	TRBV7-9	TRBJ1-5	.	TGTGCCAGCAGCTTAGAGCGGGCCCGTATTTTTATTAACAGACAGCCCCAGCATTTT	CASSLERARIFINRQPQHF
.	TRBV27	TRBJ1-2	.	TGTGCCAGCAGTTTATCAGGGTCCTATGGCTACACCTTC	CASSLSGSYGYTF
.	TRBV7-8	TRBJ2-1	TRBD2	TGTGCCAGCAGCCCACGACTAGCGGGGGAAAATGAGCAGTTCTTC	CASSPRLAGENEQFF
.	TRBV5-1	TRBJ2-1	TRBD2	TGCGCCAGCAGCTTGGCTCTAGCGGGAGGGCGGGATGAGCAGTTCTTC	CASSLALAGGRDEQFF
.	TRBV29-1	TRBJ2-5	.	TGCAGCGTTGAATCCCAAGAGACCCAGTACTTC	CSVESQETQYF
.	TRBV11-2	TRBJ2-7	.	TGTGCCAGCAGCTTGGGCTCGGGACAAACCTACGAGCAGTACTTC	CASSLGSGQTYEQYF
once	TRBV23-1	TRBJ1-2	.	TGCGCCAGCAGTCAATATGCGTGGGGCTATGGCTACACCTTC	CASSQYAWGYGYTF
.	TRBV15	TRBJ1-2	.	TGTGCCACCAGCAGAGATAGGGGACGACTCTATGGCTACACCTTC	CATSRDRGRLYGYTF
.	TRBV5-1	TRBJ1-2	TRBD1	TGCGCCAGCAGCACCGGACAGGGGGCTAACTATGGCTACACCTTC	CASSTGQGANYGYTF
.	TRBV6-1	TRBJ1-4	.	TGTGCCAGCAGCAGATATGGGGAGGAGGGTGAAAAACTGTTTTTT	CASSRYGEEGEKLFF